One and the same sample provided the 16 T cell receptor beta chains below, sequenced in a study of coeliac disease. Data came from immunoSEQ multiplex PCR; TCRdb stores just in-frame clones and leaves some out. The repertoire consists of just over 4,000 clones, with around three fifths occurring once and the leading ten covering more than 20%. The sample was lymphocytes from the gut lamina propria. These receptors all come from a woman aged 25 to 39 without celiac disease.

This clone was picked up a small number of times. V gene TRBV2 combines with J gene TRBJ2-5, with D perhaps TRBD2 (6 bases). The germline V gene encodes CDR1 SNHLY and CDR2 FYNNEI. V was cut by 6 bases and J by 2 bases, with 10 bases left in between. This CDR3 spans 13 amino acids. DNA of the CDR3: TGTGCCAGCAGCCTGACTAGACAAGAGACCCAGTACTTC. Translating gives CASSLTRQETQYF.

This sequence joins TRBV18 and TRBJ2-7; maybe TRBD1 (5 bases). The V gene lost 2 bases and the J gene lost 7 bases, with 12 bases spanning the gap. Per the germline V gene, CDR1 is KGHSH and CDR2 is LQKENI. This CDR3 contains 13 residues. CDR3 sequence reads: CASSPSDTREQYF. In nucleotides, the CDR3 is TGTGCCAGCTCACCATCGGACACGCGAGAGCAGTACTTC.

The chain links TRBV7-8 to TRBJ1-4, with D unresolved. V gave up 2 bases and J gave up 2 bases, with 3 bases separating them. The CDR3 spans 13 residues. From germline, CDR1 is SGHVS and CDR2 FQNEAQ. CDR3 amino acids: CASSLSTNEKLFF. The CDR3, as DNA: TGTGCCAGCAGCTTAAGCACTAATGAAAAACTGTTTTTT.

The rearrangement links TRBV28 to TRBJ1-1, with TRBD1 matching over 7 bases. Germline V lookup: CDR1 MDHEN, CDR2 SYDVKM. Trimming took 3 bases from V and 10 from J; bases not matched to a gene: 14. This CDR3 is 15 amino acids long. The CDR3 nucleotides are TGTGCCAGCAGTTTGTCCCCACAGGGGTCAACCGGAGCTTTCTTT. As protein: CASSLSPQGSTGAFF.

CDR3 protein: CASGGSKETQYF. The CDR3 DNA follows: TGTGCCAGCGGCGGGTCCAAAGAGACCCAGTACTTC. The chain employs TRBV2 and TRBJ2-5, with D possibly TRBD2 on 5 matching bases. V was shortened by 8 bases and J by 3 bases, with 10 bases between the two germline ends. This CDR3 contains 12 residues. Germline-derived CDR1 and CDR2 are SNHLY and FYNNEI.

The chain combines TRBV5-1 with TRBJ2-2, with D perhaps matching TRBD2 (5 bases). The V gene lost 4 bases and the J gene lost 0 bases, with 10 bases spanning the gap. The CDR3 has 15 residues. Per the germline V gene, CDR1 is SGHRS and CDR2 is YFSETQ. The CDR3 here is CASSASGANTGELFF. As DNA, the CDR3 is TGCGCCAGCAGCGCGAGCGGAGCGAACACCGGGGAGCTGTTTTTT.

This chain links TRBV6-6 with TRBJ2-7; 12 positions agree with TRBD2. Unmatched junction bases numbered 5, after V lost 4 bases and J lost 1 base. Per the germline V gene, CDR1 is MNHNY and CDR2 is SVGAGI (reference sequence). There are 16 residues in the CDR3. The DNA of the CDR3 is TGTGCCAGCAGTTCCCCGACTAGCGGGGGATCCTACGAGCAGTACTTC. This codes for CASSSPTSGGSYEQYF.

This chain uses TRBV5-1 with TRBJ2-1, with TRBD1 as a possible D gene (6 bases). The germline V and J ends were trimmed by 3 bases and 7 bases, with 20 bases remaining between them. CDR1 SGHRS and CDR2 YFSETQ come from the germline V gene. The CDR3 sequence is 16 residues long. The CDR3 reads CASSWPQWGPQNEQFF. The CDR3 region has the DNA TGCGCCAGCAGCTGGCCCCAGTGGGGGCCTCAAAATGAGCAGTTCTTC. Looking up the rest from reference TRBV5-1 and TRBJ2-1 gives the full variable domain: KAGVTQTPRYLIKTRGQQVTLSCSPISGHRSVSWYQQTPGQGLQFLFEYFSETQRNKGNFPGRFSGRQFSNSRSEMNVSTLELGDSALYLCASSWPQWGPQNEQFFGPGTRLTVL.

CDR3 coding DNA: TGTGCCAGCAGTGTCTTCCCGGGACACCCGAAAATTAACTATGGCTACACCTTC. Translation: CASSVFPGHPKINYGYTF. V usage is TRBV28 and J usage is TRBJ1-2; D perhaps matches TRBD1 (6 bases). Per the germline V gene, CDR1 is MDHEN and CDR2 is SYDVKM. The germline V and J ends were trimmed by 5 bases and 1 base, with 23 bases remaining between them. The CDR3 has 18 residues.

The chain carries TRBV6-1 and TRBJ2-6; TRBD2 might be the D (6 bases). The V gene lost 6 bases and the J gene lost 0 bases, with 9 bases spanning the gap. This CDR3 has 15 amino acids. Germline V CDR1 and CDR2: MNHNS, SASEGT. CDR3 bases: TGTGCCAGCAGGATGGGGGGCTCTGGGGCCAACGTCCTGACTTTC. It is translated as CASRMGGSGANVLTF.

This clone was picked up one time. The chain employs TRBV7-4 and TRBJ2-7, with D maybe TRBD2 (7 bases). Trimming removed 4 bases at V and 4 bases at J, with 20 bases between. Germline V gives CDR1 SGHVT, CDR2 SQSDAQ. This CDR3 spans 16 amino acids. This chain's CDR3 is CASSYNPGGRYYEQYF. CDR3 DNA: TGTGCCAGCAGCTACAATCCCGGGGGGCGATATTACGAGCAGTACTTC.

V gene TRBV5-1 combines with J gene TRBJ1-1; D is perhaps TRBD1 (6 bases). Trimming shortened V by 4 bases and J by 7 bases, and 20 bases separated the two germline ends. Germline lookup yields CDR1 SGHRS and CDR2 YFSETQ. CDR3 length equals 15 residues. This CDR3 reads CASSISAGGFSEAFF. CDR3 in DNA: TGCGCCAGCAGCATATCTGCGGGGGGCTTCAGTGAAGCTTTCTTT.

This clone is large in the sample. V and J are TRBV5-1 and TRBJ1-2; D perhaps matches TRBD1 (5 bases). Germline CDR1 and CDR2: SGHRS and YFSETQ. The CDR3 runs 14 residues. The V gene lost 0 bases and the J gene lost 2 bases, with 8 bases spanning the gap. The CDR3 protein is CASSLEGENYGYTF. CDR3 in DNA: TGCGCCAGCAGCTTGGAAGGGGAAAACTATGGCTACACCTTC. The whole variable domain, filled in from reference TRBV5-1 and TRBJ1-2, reads KAGVTQTPRYLIKTRGQQVTLSCSPISGHRSVSWYQQTPGQGLQFLFEYFSETQRNKGNFPGRFSGRQFSNSRSEMNVSTLELGDSALYLCASSLEGENYGYTFGSGTRLTVV.

This clone has only a few counts. The chain carries TRBV6-6 and TRBJ2-7; 9 bases fit TRBD1. Trimming took 2 bases from V and 5 from J; bases not matched to a gene: 10. The CDR3 has 16 residues. CDR1 is MNHNY and CDR2 is SVGAGI in the germline V gene (reference sequence). This chain's CDR3 is CASSYPTGTGRDEQYF. The CDR3 bases are TGTGCCAGCAGTTACCCCACCGGGACAGGGCGCGACGAGCAGTACTTC.

The J gene is TRBJ2-5, the V gene TRBV1; TRBD2, as called in the table, went unchecked against the DNA. TRBV1 is a pseudogene. CDR3 length equals 15 residues. The CDR3 region is CTSFSNREGEETQYF. CDR3 bases: TGCACCAGCTTCTCAAACAGGGAGGGAGAAGAGACCCAGTACTTC.

The CDR3 spells CASSIMQGSSGNTIYF. The DNA for the CDR3 is TGTGCCAGTAGTATCATGCAGGGCAGCTCTGGAAACACCATATATTTT. V is TRBV19 and J is TRBJ1-3; D might be TRBD1 (5 bases). The CDR3 is 16 residues long. Germline V CDR1 and CDR2: LNHDA, SQIVND (reference sequence). V lost 3 bases, J lost 0 bases, and 12 bases lay in between.